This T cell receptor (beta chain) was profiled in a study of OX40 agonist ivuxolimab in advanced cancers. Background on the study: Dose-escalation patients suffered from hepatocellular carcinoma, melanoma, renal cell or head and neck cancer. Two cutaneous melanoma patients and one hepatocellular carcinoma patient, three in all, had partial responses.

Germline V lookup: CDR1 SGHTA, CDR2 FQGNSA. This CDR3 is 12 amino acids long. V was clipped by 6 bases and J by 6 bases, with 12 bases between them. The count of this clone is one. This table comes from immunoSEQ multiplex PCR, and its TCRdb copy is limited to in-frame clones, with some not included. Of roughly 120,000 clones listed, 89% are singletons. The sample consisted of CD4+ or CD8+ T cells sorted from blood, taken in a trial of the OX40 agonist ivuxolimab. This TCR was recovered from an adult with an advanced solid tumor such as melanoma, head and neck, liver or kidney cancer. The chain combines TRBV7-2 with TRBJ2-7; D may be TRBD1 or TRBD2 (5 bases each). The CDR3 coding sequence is TGTGCCAGCAGTTCAGGGACGGGCGAGCAGTACTTC. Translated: CASSSGTGEQYF.